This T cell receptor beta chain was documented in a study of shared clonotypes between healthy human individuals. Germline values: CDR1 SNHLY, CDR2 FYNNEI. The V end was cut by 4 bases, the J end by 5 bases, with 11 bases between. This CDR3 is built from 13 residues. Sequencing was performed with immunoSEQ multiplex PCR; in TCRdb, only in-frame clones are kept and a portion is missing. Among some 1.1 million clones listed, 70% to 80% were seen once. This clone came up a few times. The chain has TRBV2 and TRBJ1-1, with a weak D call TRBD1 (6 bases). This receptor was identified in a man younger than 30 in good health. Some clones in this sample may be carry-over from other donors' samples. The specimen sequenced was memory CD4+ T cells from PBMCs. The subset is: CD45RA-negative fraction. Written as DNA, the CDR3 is TGTGCCAGCAGTGCATCCAGGGGTACTGAAGCTTTCTTT. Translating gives CASSASRGTEAFF.